Shown below are 27 T cell receptor beta chains from a single sample sequenced in a study of OX40 agonist ivuxolimab in advanced cancers. The library was made by the immunoSEQ multiplex PCR assay. The clones in this table, taken by TCRdb from immuneACCESS, are in-frame only. Not every clone is retained; where verified, under half of the shortfall comes from an unresolved V gene, and the cause of the rest is unknown. This sample lists roughly 59,000 clones; around 81% were detected once. The biggest ten clones account for 0.95% to 1.1% of the sample. This specimen consisted of CD4+ or CD8+ T cells sorted from blood, obtained in a trial of the OX40 agonist ivuxolimab. The receptor source for this set is an adult with an advanced solid tumor such as melanoma, head and neck, liver or kidney cancer.

The chain carries TRBV29-1 and TRBJ1-2, with 8 bases fitting TRBD1. CDR1 is SQVTM and CDR2 is ANQGSEA in the germline V gene. This CDR3 comprises 14 residues. J was trimmed by 7 bases and V by 6 bases; bases with no gene match: 13. CDR3 loop: CSVAFAGGVGGYTF. CDR3 nucleotide sequence: TGCAGCGTCGCGTTTGCAGGGGGCGTAGGTGGCTACACCTTC. The full variable domain, its missing parts supplied by reference TRBV29-1 and TRBJ1-2, is SAVISQKPSRDICQRGTSLTIQCQVDSQVTMMFWYRQQPGQSLTLIATANQGSEATYESGFVIDKFPISRPNLTFSTLTVSNMSPEDSSIYLCSVAFAGGVGGYTFGSGTRLTVV.

This clone has a single count. One end of the junction is discordant with germline, which a read error may explain. The chain uses TRBV5-4 and TRBJ2-7, with TRBD2 matching over 8 bases. The CDR3 is made up of 15 amino acids. Germline assignment: CDR1 SGHNT and CDR2 YYREEE (reference sequence). CDR3 coding DNA: TGCGCCAGCAGCCAGGCGCGGGGGGACGGCCGGATTTGGTACTTC. Residues: CASSQARGDGRIWYF. Looking up the rest from reference TRBV5-4 and TRBJ2-7 gives the full variable domain: ETGVTQSPTHLIKTRGQQVTLRCSSQSGHNTVSWYQQALGQGPQFIFQYYREEENGRGNFPPRFSGLQFPNYSSELNVNALELDDSALYLCASSQARGDGRIWYFGPGTRLTVT.

This clone was recorded only once. The V and J genes are TRBV6-1 and TRBJ1-2; D might be TRBD1 (5 bases). The CDR3 loop spans 12 amino acids. Germline loops: CDR1 MNHNS, CDR2 SASEGT. Deletions cut 7 bases from V and 13 bases from J, with 19 bases between. The CDR3 spells CASTFGGQGSTF. CDR3 DNA sequence: TGTGCCAGCACCTTCGGCGGCCAGGGAAGCACCTTC.

V gene TRBV6-1 combines with J gene TRBJ1-5; no clear D. Trimming stripped 6 bases from V and 2 bases from J, with 14 bases between. Germline CDR1 reads MNHNS; CDR2 reads SASEGT. The CDR3 runs 15 residues. CDR3 amino acids: CASSHSASGNQPQHF. The CDR3 nucleotides read TGTGCCAGCAGCCACTCGGCATCTGGCAATCAGCCCCAGCATTTT.

This chain joins TRBV30 and TRBJ1-6; D unclear. The length of the CDR3 is 13 residues. Germline lookup yields CDR1 GTSNPN and CDR2 SVGIG (reference sequence). The ends were cut back, 5 bases at V and 6 bases at J, with 11 bases in the middle. The CDR3 DNA follows: TGTGCCTGGGCCGGGCAGACTAATTCACCCCTCCACTTT. Protein: CAWAGQTNSPLHF.

The CDR3 reads CASSPRLAGGEETQYF. The CDR3 region has the DNA TGTGCCAGCTCACCAAGGCTAGCGGGGGGCGAGGAGACCCAGTACTTC. The rearrangement joins TRBV18 to TRBJ2-5; 11 bases agree with TRBD2. V lost 2 bases and J lost 5; bases outside the gene matches: 7. Per the germline V gene, CDR1 is KGHSH and CDR2 is LQKENI. CDR3 length: 16 amino acids.

This rearrangement joins TRBV9 to TRBJ2-3, with 10 bases identical to TRBD2. This CDR3 region has 17 residues. J gave up 2 bases and V 0 bases, and 6 bases lay outside the gene matches. Germline CDR1 and CDR2: SGDLS and YYNGEE. In DNA, the CDR3 is TGTGCCAGCAGCGTAGATCCTAGCGGGGGAGCCACAGATACGCAGTATTTT. Translating gives CASSVDPSGGATDTQYF.

J is TRBJ1-1 and V is TRBV15, with 8 nucleotides matching TRBD1. Losses at the gene ends were 6 bases for V and 3 bases for J; bases not matched to a gene: 3. Germline CDR1 and CDR2: LNHNV and YYDKDF (reference sequence). The CDR3 covers 13 residues. CDR3 in DNA: TGTGCCACCAGAGAACAGGGGGACACTGAAGCTTTCTTT. It is translated as CATREQGDTEAFF.

The chain is built from TRBV5-5 and TRBJ1-3, with D possibly TRBD1 on 5 matching bases. Germline V gene sequence: CDR1 SGHKS, CDR2 YYEKEE (reference sequence). This CDR3 is 16 amino acids long. The V gene lost 0 bases and the J gene lost 5 bases, with 15 bases spanning the gap. The CDR3, as DNA: TGTGCCAGCAGCTTGGCCGGGGCAGGGTCTAGAAACACCATATATTTT. It is translated as CASSLAGAGSRNTIYF.

V is TRBV7-8 and J is TRBJ2-5; D remains ambiguous. V dropped 7 bases and J dropped 1 base, with 13 bases sitting between them. Germline assignment: CDR1 SGHVS and CDR2 FQNEAQ. There are 14 residues in the CDR3. DNA for the CDR3: TGTGCCAGCACCCAGTCCGGCAGCCAAGAGACCCAGTACTTC. It specifies CASTQSGSQETQYF.

The J gene is TRBJ2-5, the V gene TRBV18, with TRBD1 matching 7 bases. CDR1 is KGHSH, CDR2 LQKENI, per germline. Germline trimming cut 0 bases from V and 2 bases from J; bases unmatched to any gene: 0. The CDR3 spans 14 residues. CDR3 coding DNA: TGTGCCAGCTCACCACCGACAGGGCAAGAGACCCAGTACTTC. Protein: CASSPPTGQETQYF.

This chain uses TRBV15 with TRBJ1-2, with 7 positions matching TRBD1. Germline lookup yields CDR1 LNHNV and CDR2 YYDKDF (reference sequence). V was clipped by 0 bases and J by 1 base; unmatched bases: 5. This CDR3 has 16 residues. The CDR3 region is CATSRDLGQLNYGYTF. DNA of the CDR3: TGTGCCACCAGCAGAGATTTGGGACAGCTTAACTATGGCTACACCTTC.

The rearrangement links TRBV15 to TRBJ2-4; a possible D gene is TRBD1 (6 bases). This CDR3 spans 16 amino acids. The ends were cut back, 0 bases at V and 2 bases at J, with 11 bases in the middle. The germline CDR1 and CDR2 sequences are LNHNV and YYDKDF (reference sequence). The CDR3 is CATSRDTGLPKNIQYF. The CDR3 nucleotides are TGTGCCACCAGCAGAGATACAGGGCTGCCCAAAAACATTCAGTACTTC.

The rearrangement uses TRBV2 and TRBJ1-2; D is unresolved. V was trimmed by 9 bases and J by 8 bases, leaving 13 bases between them. CDR3 length equals 11 residues. Germline V gene sequence: CDR1 SNHLY, CDR2 FYNNEI. The CDR3 spells CARKGREGYTF. The CDR3 DNA reads TGTGCCAGGAAGGGCCGGGAAGGCTACACCTTC.

The chain has TRBV4-1 and TRBJ1-2; 10 positions agree with TRBD1. J gave up 7 bases and V 1 base, and 3 bases lay outside the gene matches. The germline gives CDR1 MGHRA, CDR2 YSYEKL. The CDR3 contains 14 residues. The CDR3 is CASSQGQGATGYTF. Written as DNA, the CDR3 is TGCGCCAGCAGCCAAGGACAGGGGGCTACTGGCTACACCTTC.

The chain combines TRBV19 with TRBJ2-7; TRBD1 agrees at 9 bases. The trim removed 5 bases at V and 3 bases at J, leaving 5 bases unmatched. The CDR3 contains 14 residues. Germline V gives CDR1 LNHDA, CDR2 SQIVND (reference sequence). The CDR3 reads CASSSQGARYEQYF. The CDR3 DNA reads as TGTGCCAGTAGTTCACAGGGGGCGCGCTACGAGCAGTACTTC.

This rearrangement joins TRBV27 to TRBJ1-3; D call uncertain. V dropped 2 bases and J dropped 6 bases, with 11 bases sitting between them. The germline CDR1 and CDR2 sequences are MNHEY and SMNVEV (reference sequence). The CDR3 extends over 14 amino acids. Here the CDR3 DNA reads TGTGCCAGCAGTTTAACGCCCAACCTAAACACCATATATTTT. Translated: CASSLTPNLNTIYF.

This chain links TRBV6-6 with TRBJ1-4, with 10 bases matching TRBD1. The J segment lost 8 bases and the V segment lost 5 bases, leaving 8 bases of the junction unmatched. The CDR3 sequence is 15 residues long. Germline assignment: CDR1 MNHNY and CDR2 SVGAGI (reference sequence). CDR3 nucleotides: TGTGCCAGCAGTATTTGGGGACAGGGGAAGGAAAAACTGTTTTTT. Translated, it gives CASSIWGQGKEKLFF.

This chain joins TRBV7-9 and TRBJ2-7; 9 bases line up with TRBD1. V dropped 1 base and J dropped 2; count of bases not matched to a gene: 3. The CDR3 spans 15 residues. The germline V gene encodes CDR1 SEHNR and CDR2 FQNEAQ (reference sequence). Here the CDR3 reads CASSLGGTGTYEQYF. CDR3 in DNA: TGTGCCAGCAGCTTAGGGGGGACAGGGACCTACGAGCAGTACTTC.

This sequence joins TRBV2 and TRBJ2-3; D call uncertain. This CDR3 has 14 amino acids. Trimming removed 0 bases from V and 6 bases from J, with 10 bases in between. The germline V gene has CDR1 SNHLY and CDR2 FYNNEI. CDR3 nucleotide sequence: TGTGCCAGCAGTGAAGCGGTCCATGGGGATACGCAGTATTTT. It yields the protein CASSEAVHGDTQYF.

This clone was recorded only once. The rearrangement links TRBV7-8 to TRBJ1-2, with 9 positions matching TRBD1. V gave up 4 bases and J gave up 4 bases; unmatched junction bases: 7. This CDR3 is 15 amino acids long. Germline V lookup: CDR1 SGHVS, CDR2 FQNEAQ. The CDR3 nucleotides read TGTGCCAGCAGCTCTAACAGGGGGCGCGTCTATGGCTACACCTTC. Encoded protein: CASSSNRGRVYGYTF.

The chain carries TRBV19 and TRBJ2-3; TRBD2 might be the D (6 bases). The CDR3 has 20 amino acids. The V and J ends lost 3 bases and 5 bases respectively, with 30 bases between them. Germline CDR1 is LNHDA and CDR2 is SQIVND (reference sequence). The CDR3 sequence: CASSMGYRSVGLVSGDTQYF. CDR3 DNA: TGTGCCAGTAGTATGGGGTACAGGTCGGTGGGGCTAGTTAGCGGAGATACGCAGTATTTT.

The chain joins TRBV10-2 to TRBJ1-5; D is possibly TRBD1 (6 bases). Looked up from germline, CDR1 is WSHSY and CDR2 is SAAADI. Trimming pared 0 bases from V and 2 bases from J, leaving 14 bases between. CDR3 length: 17 residues. Here the CDR3 reads CASSESLGGLGNQPQHF. The CDR3 DNA follows: TGCGCCAGCAGTGAGTCGTTAGGGGGGCTTGGCAATCAGCCCCAGCATTTT.

The gene calls are TRBV25-1 and TRBJ1-2; 8 bases fit TRBD1. Losses at the gene ends were 3 bases for V and 2 bases for J; bases not matched to a gene: 5. This CDR3 is built from 15 residues. Germline assignment: CDR1 MGHDK and CDR2 SYGVNS. The CDR3 DNA follows: TGTGCCAGCAGTGAGGGAGGGACAGGCAACTATGGCTACACCTTC. Its translation is CASSEGGTGNYGYTF.

The chain joins TRBV9 to TRBJ1-2, with TRBD1 identical over 8 bases. Trimming at V came to 1 base and at J to 6 bases, leaving 8 bases not matched to a gene. Germline assignment: CDR1 SGDLS and CDR2 YYNGEE. This CDR3 is 15 amino acids long. CDR3 in amino acids: CASSVNSDRANGYTF. CDR3 bases: TGTGCCAGCAGCGTAAATTCGGACAGGGCCAATGGCTACACCTTC.

The chain employs TRBV19 and TRBJ2-7; D may be TRBD1 (5 bases). There are 15 residues in the CDR3. Germline V lookup: CDR1 LNHDA, CDR2 SQIVND (reference sequence). Between the trimmed V and J ends, which lost 2 bases and 1 base, there was a span of 12 bases. The CDR3 DNA follows: TGTGCCAGTAGTATAAAGGCAGGGTTATCCTACGAGCAGTACTTC. The encoded protein is CASSIKAGLSYEQYF.

This chain connects TRBV10-3 to TRBJ1-1; 9 positions agree with TRBD1. The CDR3 is 14 amino acids. The J segment lost 5 bases and the V segment lost 5 bases, leaving 6 bases of the junction unmatched. Germline CDR1 is ENHRY and CDR2 is SYGVKD. This CDR3 reads CAISKQGADTEAFF. In DNA form, the CDR3 reads TGTGCCATCAGTAAACAGGGGGCTGATACTGAAGCTTTCTTT.